This T cell receptor beta chain originates from a study of monozygotic twins with inflammatory bowel disease. In germline, CDR1 is ENHRY, CDR2 SYGVKD. This CDR3 is 18 amino acids long. RNA in its total form was extracted from whole blood, and T cells were not sorted. TCRdb re-called the 5' RACE reads and catalogs CDR3 proteins one per entry, DNA excluded. The sample data list about 210,000 distinct CDR3 sequences. This receptor was identified in a human donor with ulcerative colitis or Crohn's disease, or a healthy co-twin of an affected twin (not recorded which). The chain joins TRBV10-3 to TRBJ2-6. The specimen was blood. The CDR3 sequence is CAISESIGSGSGANVLTF.